This section outlines one TCR beta chain sequence together with its context. CDR3 length equals 16 residues. CDR1 and CDR2 from the germline V gene are LGHDT and YNNKEL (reference sequence). V gave up 2 bases and J gave up 0 bases; unmatched junction bases: 7. The protocol was immunoSEQ multiplex PCR, while the TCRdb copy is restricted to in-frame clones and leaves out a portion. The table shows roughly 130,000 clones, with roughly 80% occurring only once. This record comes from a study of blood T cell repertoires in COVID-19. Sequencing was done on a sample of peripheral blood. This clonotype originated in a middle-aged man with acute or convalescent COVID-19. The V call is TRBV3-1 (or the pseudogene TRBV3-2), the J call TRBJ2-7, with TRBD1 matching 7 bases. For the CDR3, the DNA is TGTGCCAGCAGCCAATTTGGGGACAGTGTCTCCTACGAGCAGTACTTC. This encodes CASSQFGDSVSYEQYF.